These 9 T cell receptor beta chains originate from one sample sequenced in a study of T cells in Graves' hyperthyroidism and ophthalmopathy. Amplified TCR beta CDR3 regions derived from RNA transcripts. First-round RT-PCR of the TCR CDR3 relied on the HTBI primer set. TCRdb processed the multiplex PCR reads anew with MiXCR; each CDR3 protein has one entry. The repertoire includes over 400,000 distinct CDR3 sequences, roughly 14% of them detected once, and over 10% sits in the top ten. Sequenced: blood. These receptors were taken from a man in his late teens or twenties with Graves' ophthalmopathy.

The genes are TRBV9 and TRBJ2-7, with 8 positions matching TRBD2. CDR3 size: 15 residues. Germline CDR1 and CDR2: SGDLS and YYNGEE. Trimming at V came to 4 bases and at J to 3 bases, leaving 9 bases not matched to a gene. The CDR3 nucleotides are TGTGCCAGCAGCCAGGACGCTAGCGGGTTCTACGAGCAGTACTTC. It yields the protein CASSQDASGFYEQYF.

This clonotype came up a few times. The chain carries TRBV30 and TRBJ1-2; D may be TRBD1 (5 bases). Germline values: CDR1 GTSNPN, CDR2 SVGIG (reference sequence). With 1 base removed from V and 7 bases from J, the gap between germline ends came to 19 bases. The length of the CDR3 is 15 residues. The CDR3 loop reads CAWSEWGDGLGGYTF. The DNA for the CDR3 is TGTGCCTGGAGTGAGTGGGGCGACGGGCTCGGTGGCTACACCTTC.

This clonotype was counted many times. The chain's CDR3 is CASRLIGTGSAEQYF. The CDR3 bases are TGTGCCAGCAGATTAATCGGGACAGGGTCTGCCGAGCAGTACTTC. The chain recombines TRBV13 with TRBJ2-7; 9 bases line up with TRBD1. There are 15 residues in the CDR3. Germline-derived CDR1 and CDR2 are PRHDT and FYEKMQ (reference sequence). V shed 6 bases, J shed 6 bases, and the junction held 12 bases outside the gene matches. Variable domain in full (rest from reference TRBV13 and TRBJ2-7): AAGVIQSPRHLIKEKRETATLKCYPIPRHDTVYWYQQGPGQDPQFLISFYEKMQSDKGSIPDRFSAQQFSDYHSELNMSSLELGDSALYFCASRLIGTGSAEQYFGPGTRLTVT.

The rearrangement uses TRBV19 and TRBJ2-7, with TRBD1 identical over 10 bases. Germline loops: CDR1 LNHDA, CDR2 SQIVND (reference sequence). This CDR3 is built from 15 residues. With 5 bases clipped from V and 2 bases from J, the junction kept 6 bases outside the gene matches. The CDR3 DNA is TGTGCCAGTAGTGCGGGACAGGGGCTGGCCTACGAGCAGTACTTC. It codes for CASSAGQGLAYEQYF. Based on the CDR3 plus reference TRBV19 and TRBJ2-7, the full variable domain is DGGITQSPKYLFRKEGQNVTLSCEQNLNHDAMYWYRQDPGQGLRLIYYSQIVNDFQKGDIAEGYSVSREKKESFPLTVTSAQKNPTAFYLCASSAGQGLAYEQYFGPGTRLTVT.

The J gene is TRBJ2-1, the V gene TRBV12-3 or TRBV12-4; 11 bases align to TRBD1. V lost 6 bases and J lost 9; bases outside the gene matches: 1. CDR3 length equals 12 residues. The CDR3: CASRDRGREQFF. In DNA form, the CDR3 reads TGTGCCAGCAGGGACAGGGGGCGTGAGCAGTTCTTC.

At least ten counts were recorded for this clonotype. The rearrangement uses TRBV7-2 and TRBJ2-1; D perhaps matches TRBD2 (6 bases). The germline CDR1 and CDR2 sequences are SGHTA and FQGNSA. This CDR3 comprises 16 residues. V lost 5 bases, J lost 2 bases, and 16 bases lay in between. CDR3 loop: CASSTRSGGTYNEQFF. In DNA form, the CDR3 reads TGTGCCAGCAGCACACGGTCCGGGGGTACCTACAATGAGCAGTTCTTC.

This clonotype was seen ten or more times. This chain links TRBV28 with TRBJ2-1; weak D call: TRBD2 (6 bases). This CDR3 has 15 residues. Germline lookup yields CDR1 MDHEN and CDR2 SYDVKM. Trimming took off 4 bases at V and 6 bases at J, with 16 bases between the two ends. This chain's CDR3 is CASSSPLPGGNEQFF. In nucleotides, the CDR3 is TGTGCCAGCAGTTCCCCTCTCCCCGGGGGCAATGAGCAGTTCTTC.

V gene TRBV9 combines with J gene TRBJ1-5, with D maybe TRBD1 (5 bases). The CDR3 is 13 residues long. Germline CDR1 reads SGDLS; CDR2 reads YYNGEE. Between the trimmed V and J ends, which lost 1 base and 10 bases, there was a span of 12 bases. CDR3: CASSVQGFGPQHF. The CDR3 DNA follows: TGTGCCAGCAGCGTACAGGGATTCGGACCCCAGCATTTT.

The sample holds many counts of this clonotype. The chain couples TRBV27 to TRBJ1-1; 9 positions agree with TRBD1. The germline CDR1 and CDR2 sequences are MNHEY and SMNVEV (reference sequence). The V gene end was trimmed by 1 base and the J gene end by 7 bases; junction bases not matched to a gene: 7. The CDR3 is 15 residues long. The CDR3 loop reads CASSLWGTGTIEAFF. In DNA, the CDR3 is TGTGCCAGCAGTTTATGGGGGACAGGGACGATTGAAGCTTTCTTT.